This is a list of T cell receptor beta chains from one sample in a study of T cells in Graves' hyperthyroidism and ophthalmopathy. MiXCR was run by TCRdb on the multiplex PCR reads, yielding one entry per CDR3 protein. Of about 350,000 distinct CDR3 sequences in the sample, approximately 15% were seen once. Sequenced sample: blood. The receptor set was obtained from a woman in her 30s with Graves' hyperthyroidism. The CDR3 runs from the conserved cysteine through the conserved F or W. D genes are given only for firm matches. Size tells how often a clone was seen (once, few, many) or the class of an expanded clone, and some rows leave it out.

>TRBJ1-1|TRBV6-2/TRBV6-3|many|NA
CASSYSINEAFF
TGTGCCAGCAGTTACTCGATAAACGAAGCTTTCTTT
>TRBJ2-7|TRBV4-3|few|TRBD2
CASSQGLAGKGSSYEQYF
TGCGCCAGCAGCCAAGGACTAGCGGGAAAGGGGAGCTCCTACGAGCAGTACTTC
>TRBJ2-7|TRBV7-2|NA|NA
CASSHGARGTYEQYF
TGCGCCAGCAGCCACGGGGCGAGGGGAACCTACGAGCAGTACTTC
>TRBJ2-3|TRBV20-1|many|NA
CSARVSDTDTQYF
TGCAGTGCTAGAGTTTCCGACACAGATACGCAGTATTTT
>TRBJ2-2|TRBV3-1|many|NA
CASSQDKGAAGELFF
TGTGCCAGCAGCCAAGATAAGGGAGCGGCCGGGGAGCTGTTTTTT
>TRBJ2-4|TRBV12-3/TRBV12-4|many|NA
CASSLDLPNPGAKNIQYF
TGTGCCAGCAGTTTAGACCTACCCAACCCTGGGGCCAAAAACATTCAGTACTTC
>TRBJ1-1|TRBV29-1|many|NA
CSAGGRLTTEAFF
TGCAGCGCCGGGGGGCGCCTGACCACTGAAGCTTTCTTT
>TRBJ2-2|TRBV9|few|TRBD2
CASSNARTSGRGSELFF
TGTGCCAGCAGCAACGCCCGGACTAGCGGGAGAGGTTCAGAGCTGTTTTTT
>TRBJ1-1|TRBV4-1|NA|NA
CASSHSPANTEAFF
TGCGCCAGCAGCCATAGTCCTGCCAACACTGAAGCTTTCTTT
>TRBJ2-7|TRBV6-1|few|TRBD2
CASSLTGLGTYEQYF
TGTGCCAGCAGCTTAACGGGACTAGGGACCTACGAGCAGTACTTC
>TRBJ2-1|TRBV14|NA|NA
CASSQDWMSSYNEQFF
TGTGCCAGCAGCCAAGATTGGATGAGCTCCTACAATGAGCAGTTCTTC
>TRBJ2-3|TRBV5-4|NA|NA
CASSPSSTETQYF
TGTGCCAGCAGCCCCTCCTCTACAGAAACGCAGTATTTT
>TRBJ2-1|TRBV29-1|few|TRBD1
CSVEQGALNEQFF
TGCAGCGTTGAGCAGGGGGCATTGAATGAGCAGTTCTTC
>TRBJ2-5|TRBV28|many|NA
CASSSLAEDQETQYF
TGTGCCAGCAGTTCCCTGGCGGAGGACCAAGAGACCCAGTACTTC
>TRBJ2-1|TRBV7-8|many|TRBD2
CASSLLRGRDNEQFF
TGTGCCAGCAGCTTATTACGGGGGAGGGACAATGAGCAGTTCTTC
>TRBJ2-1|TRBV6-1|NA|NA
CASRRRTPGVSYNEQFF
TGTGCCAGCAGAAGGAGGACACCGGGGGTCTCCTACAATGAGCAGTTCTTC
>TRBJ2-1|TRBV11-2|few|TRBD2
CASSLAVSGTTNEQFF
TGTGCCAGCAGCTTAGCGGTGTCCGGGACTACCAATGAGCAGTTCTTC
>TRBJ1-2|TRBV6-1|many|NA
CASSEGVGANGYTF
TGTGCCAGCAGTGAAGGCGTCGGGGCAAATGGCTACACCTTC
>TRBJ2-3|TRBV28|many|NA
CASSLFWGVADSTDTQYF
TGTGCCAGCAGCCTCTTTTGGGGTGTAGCGGACAGCACAGATACGCAGTATTTT
>TRBJ2-3|TRBV18|many|NA
CASSPPSDTQYF
TGTGCCAGCAGCCCGCCATCGGATACGCAGTATTTT
>TRBJ2-5|TRBV7-9|many|NA
CASSLNPGGETQYF
TGTGCCAGCAGCTTAAATCCGGGGGGCGAGACCCAGTACTTC
>TRBJ2-5|TRBV20-1|NA|NA
CSARDGEGRETQYF
TGCAGTGCTAGAGATGGCGAGGGACGGGAGACCCAGTACTTC
>TRBJ2-3|TRBV7-9|NA|NA
CASSLVKGVFLPDTQYF
TGTGCCAGCAGCTTAGTTAAAGGCGTATTCCTCCCAGATACGCAGTATTTT
>TRBJ2-7|TRBV30|few|TRBD2
CAWIAGAGYEQYF
TGTGCCTGGATAGCGGGAGCGGGCTACGAGCAGTACTTC
>TRBJ2-3|TRBV27|many|NA
CASKGRDTQYF
TGTGCCAGCAAGGGGCGAGATACGCAGTATTTT
>TRBJ1-6|TRBV30|few|NA
CAWSRMRGMDNSPLHF
TGTGCCTGGAGTAGAATGAGAGGGATGGACAATTCACCCCTCCACTTT
>TRBJ2-3|TRBV27|NA|TRBD2
CASSLPNRGGAGVLDTQYF
TGTGCCAGCAGTTTACCGAACCGCGGCGGAGCGGGAGTTCTAGATACGCAGTATTTT
>TRBJ2-7|TRBV20-1|NA|TRBD2
CGRIAGVGTYEQYF
TGCGGACGTATAGCGGGAGTAGGGACCTACGAGCAGTACTTC
>TRBJ2-1|TRBV18|many|TRBD2
CASSREREWNEQFF
TGTGCCAGCTCACGGGAGCGGGAGTGGAATGAGCAGTTCTTC
>TRBJ2-3|TRBV28|many|NA
CASSPRGAFLRDTQYF
TGTGCCAGCAGTCCCCGGGGGGCCTTTCTTAGAGATACGCAGTATTTT
>TRBJ2-1|TRBV3-1|few|NA
CASSHRDEQFF
TGTGCCAGCAGCCACAGGGATGAGCAGTTCTTC
>TRBJ2-1|TRBV7-2|many|NA
CASSLAGSGGRDEQFF
TGTGCCAGCAGCTTAGCCGGTTCGGGTGGCCGGGATGAGCAGTTCTTC
>TRBJ1-5|TRBV2|many|NA
CASTTGGSGQPQHF
TGTGCCAGCACGACCGGGGGGTCGGGCCAGCCCCAGCATTTT
>TRBJ2-7|TRBV3-1|few|NA
CASSQAERAYEQYF
TGTGCCAGCAGCCAAGCGGAGAGGGCATACGAGCAGTACTTC
>TRBJ2-3|TRBV6-1|NA|TRBD2
CASSDTSGRATDTQYF
TGTGCCAGCAGTGATACTAGCGGGAGGGCCACAGATACGCAGTATTTT
>TRBJ1-2|TRBV7-8|NA|NA
CASSFSGDLYAYTF
TGTGCCAGCAGCTTCTCCGGAGACCTGTACGCCTACACCTTC
>TRBJ2-1|TRBV6-2/TRBV6-3|many|NA
CASSAYSDNEQFF
TGTGCCAGCAGTGCGTACTCCGACAATGAGCAGTTCTTC
>TRBJ2-7|TRBV20-1|many|NA
CSAKRAPSSYEQYF
TGCAGCGCCAAGCGGGCACCCTCCTCCTACGAGCAGTACTTC
>TRBJ1-5|TRBV7-7|many|NA
CASSFLRGKANQPQHF
TGTGCTAGCAGCTTCCTACGGGGGAAGGCCAATCAGCCCCAGCATTTT